This TCR beta chain was documented in a study of blood T cell repertoires in COVID-19. Study context: T cells, B-cell-depleted T cells, or PBMCs supplied cDNA or gDNA.

In germline, CDR1 is MNHEY, CDR2 SVGAGI. The CDR3 extends over 13 amino acids. The V gene lost 2 bases and the J gene lost 9 bases, with 8 bases spanning the gap. Measured with immunoSEQ multiplex PCR; TCRdb has only the in-frame clones, and not every one. The data show about 220,000 clones, with 65% to 85% seen just once and around 13% held by the top ten. The chain uses TRBV6-5 and TRBJ1-6; the D gene is possibly TRBD1 (6 bases). This TCR was sampled from a human donor in a cohort sampled during active COVID-19. The sample consisted of peripheral blood. The CDR3 bases are TGTGCCAGCAGTTACAGGGGGTCTTCACCCCTCCACTTT. It is translated as CASSYRGSSPLHF.